This T cell receptor (beta chain) was observed in a study of T cell responses to AZD1222 COVID-19 vaccine. The study, taken as a whole, reports: Vaccine-associated CD4 TCRs spanned spike, dominant at 160-218 and 743-854.

Sequencing was performed with immunoSEQ multiplex PCR; in TCRdb, only in-frame clones are kept and a portion is missing. Found here are about 90,000 clones, over 75% of them singletons; the top ten hold around 5.5%. To note about this clone: As yet, its antigen is unknown.

This sample comprised peripheral blood, obtained 28 days after the second AZD1222 dose. This clonotype originated in an adult who received the AZD1222 COVID-19 vaccine.

The CDR3 reads CASDDPDYSSGANVLTF. The CDR3 DNA reads TGTGCCAGCGACGATCCCGACTACAGCTCTGGGGCCAACGTCCTGACTTTC. This sequence joins TRBV11-3 and TRBJ2-6, with a tentative D call TRBD2 (5 bases). Trimming took off 8 bases at V and 0 bases at J, with 17 bases between the two ends. This CDR3 has 17 amino acids. In germline, CDR1 is SGHNT, CDR2 YENEEA.